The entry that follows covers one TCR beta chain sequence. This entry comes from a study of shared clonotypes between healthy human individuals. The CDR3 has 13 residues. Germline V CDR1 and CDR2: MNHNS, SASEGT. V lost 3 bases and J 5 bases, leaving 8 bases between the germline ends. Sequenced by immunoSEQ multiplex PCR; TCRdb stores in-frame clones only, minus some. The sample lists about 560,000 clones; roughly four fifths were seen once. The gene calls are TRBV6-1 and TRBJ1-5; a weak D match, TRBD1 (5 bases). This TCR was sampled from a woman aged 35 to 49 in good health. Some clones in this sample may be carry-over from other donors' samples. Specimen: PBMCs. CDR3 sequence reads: CASSDGTDQPQHF. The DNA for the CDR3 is TGTGCCAGCAGTGATGGGACCGATCAGCCCCAGCATTTT.